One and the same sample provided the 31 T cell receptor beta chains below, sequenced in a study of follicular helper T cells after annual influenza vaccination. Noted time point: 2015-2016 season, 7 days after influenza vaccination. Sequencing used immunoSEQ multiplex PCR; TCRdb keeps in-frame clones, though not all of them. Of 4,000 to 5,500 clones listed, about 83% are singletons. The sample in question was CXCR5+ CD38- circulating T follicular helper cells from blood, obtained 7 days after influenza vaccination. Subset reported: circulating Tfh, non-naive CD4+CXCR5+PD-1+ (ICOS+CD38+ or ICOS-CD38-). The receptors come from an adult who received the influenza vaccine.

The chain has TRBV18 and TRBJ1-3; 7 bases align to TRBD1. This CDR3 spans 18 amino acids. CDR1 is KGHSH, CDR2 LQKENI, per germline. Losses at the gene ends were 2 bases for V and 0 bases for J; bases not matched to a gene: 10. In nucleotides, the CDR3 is TGTGCCAGCTCACCATCCTCGCCAGGGGGGAGCTCTGGAAACACCATATATTTT. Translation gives CASSPSSPGGSSGNTIYF.

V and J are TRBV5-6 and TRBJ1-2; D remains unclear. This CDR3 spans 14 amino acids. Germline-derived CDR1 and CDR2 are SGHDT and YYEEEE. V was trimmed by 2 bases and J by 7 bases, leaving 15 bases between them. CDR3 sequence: CASSFRERQAGYTF. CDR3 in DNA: TGTGCCAGCAGCTTTCGGGAGCGTCAGGCTGGCTACACCTTC.

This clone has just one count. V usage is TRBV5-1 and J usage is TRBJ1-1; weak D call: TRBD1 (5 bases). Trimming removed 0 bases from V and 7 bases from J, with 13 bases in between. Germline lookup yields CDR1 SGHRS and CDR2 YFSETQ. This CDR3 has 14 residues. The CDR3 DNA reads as TGCGCCAGCAGCTTGGATACGGGGCAAGGTGAAGCTTTCTTT. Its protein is CASSLDTGQGEAFF.

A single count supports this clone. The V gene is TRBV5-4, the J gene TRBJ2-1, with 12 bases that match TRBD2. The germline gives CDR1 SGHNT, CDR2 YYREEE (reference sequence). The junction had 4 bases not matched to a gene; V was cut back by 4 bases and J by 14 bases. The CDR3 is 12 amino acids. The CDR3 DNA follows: TGTGCCAGCAGCCGGACTAGCGGGGTGGAGTTCTTC. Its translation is CASSRTSGVEFF.

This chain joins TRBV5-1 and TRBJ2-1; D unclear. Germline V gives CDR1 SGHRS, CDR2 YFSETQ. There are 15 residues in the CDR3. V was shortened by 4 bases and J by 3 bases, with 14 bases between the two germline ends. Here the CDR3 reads CASSPSINNYNEQFF. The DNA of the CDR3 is TGCGCCAGCAGCCCATCAATTAACAACTACAATGAGCAGTTCTTC. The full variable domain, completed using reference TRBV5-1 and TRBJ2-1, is KAGVTQTPRYLIKTRGQQVTLSCSPISGHRSVSWYQQTPGQGLQFLFEYFSETQRNKGNFPGRFSGRQFSNSRSEMNVSTLELGDSALYLCASSPSINNYNEQFFGPGTRLTVL.

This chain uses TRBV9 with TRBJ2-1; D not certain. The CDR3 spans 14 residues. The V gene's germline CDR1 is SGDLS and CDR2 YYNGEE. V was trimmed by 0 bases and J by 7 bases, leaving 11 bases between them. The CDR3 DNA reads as TGTGCCAGCAGCGTAGGCAGTCCAAGAAATGAGCAGTTCTTC. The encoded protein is CASSVGSPRNEQFF.

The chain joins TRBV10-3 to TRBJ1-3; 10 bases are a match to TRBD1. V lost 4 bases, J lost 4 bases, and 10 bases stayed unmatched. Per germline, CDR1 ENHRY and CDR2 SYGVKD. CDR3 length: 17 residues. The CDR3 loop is CAISATGTGAGGNTIYF. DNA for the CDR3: TGTGCCATCAGTGCAACCGGGACAGGGGCCGGGGGAAACACCATATATTTT.

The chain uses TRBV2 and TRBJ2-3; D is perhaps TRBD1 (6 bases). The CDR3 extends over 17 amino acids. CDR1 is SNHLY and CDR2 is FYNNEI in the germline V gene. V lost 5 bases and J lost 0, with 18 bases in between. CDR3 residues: CASSPSWTEPSTDTQYF. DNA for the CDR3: TGTGCCAGCAGTCCATCGTGGACAGAACCTAGCACAGATACGCAGTATTTT.

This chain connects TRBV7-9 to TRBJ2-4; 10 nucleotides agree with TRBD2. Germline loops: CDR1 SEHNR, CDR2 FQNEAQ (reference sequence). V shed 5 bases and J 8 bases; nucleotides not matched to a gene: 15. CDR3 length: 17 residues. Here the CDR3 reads CASSPIRSGGARDIQYF. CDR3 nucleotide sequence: TGTGCCAGCAGCCCCATACGCAGCGGGGGGGCTCGGGACATTCAGTACTTC.

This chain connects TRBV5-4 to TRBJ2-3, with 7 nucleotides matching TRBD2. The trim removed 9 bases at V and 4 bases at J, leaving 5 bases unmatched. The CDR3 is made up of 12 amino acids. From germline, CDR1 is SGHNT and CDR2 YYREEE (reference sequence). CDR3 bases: TGTGCCACCAAGCGGGGTTCAGATACGCAGTATTTT. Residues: CATKRGSDTQYF.

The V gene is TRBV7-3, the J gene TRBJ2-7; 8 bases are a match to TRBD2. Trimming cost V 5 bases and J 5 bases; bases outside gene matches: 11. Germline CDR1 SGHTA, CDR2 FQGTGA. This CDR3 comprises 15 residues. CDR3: CASSPGTRLDDEQYF. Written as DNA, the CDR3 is TGTGCCAGCAGCCCCGGGACTAGACTTGACGACGAGCAGTACTTC.

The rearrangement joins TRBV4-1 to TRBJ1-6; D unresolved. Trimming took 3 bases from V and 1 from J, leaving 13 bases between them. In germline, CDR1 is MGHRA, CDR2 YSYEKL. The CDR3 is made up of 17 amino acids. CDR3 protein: CASSQPASGSYNSPLHF. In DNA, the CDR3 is TGCGCCAGCAGCCAGCCGGCCTCGGGGTCCTATAATTCACCCCTCCACTTT.

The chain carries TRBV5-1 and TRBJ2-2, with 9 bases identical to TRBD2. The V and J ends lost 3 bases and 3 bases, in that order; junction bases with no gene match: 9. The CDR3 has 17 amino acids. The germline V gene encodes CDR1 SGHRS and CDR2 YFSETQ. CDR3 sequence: CASSSRPGLADTGELFF. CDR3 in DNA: TGCGCCAGCAGCTCCCGCCCGGGACTAGCAGACACCGGGGAGCTGTTTTTT.

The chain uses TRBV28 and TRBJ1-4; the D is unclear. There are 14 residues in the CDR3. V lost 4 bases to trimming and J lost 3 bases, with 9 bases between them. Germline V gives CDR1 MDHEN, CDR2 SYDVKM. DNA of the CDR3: TGTGCCAGCAGTTATGCCAGTTCTAATGAAAAACTGTTTTTT. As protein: CASSYASSNEKLFF.

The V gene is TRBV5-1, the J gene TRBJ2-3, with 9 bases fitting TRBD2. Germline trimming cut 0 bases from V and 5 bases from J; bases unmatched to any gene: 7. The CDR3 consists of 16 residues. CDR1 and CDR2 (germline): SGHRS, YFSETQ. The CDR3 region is CASSLVRRGGGDTQYF. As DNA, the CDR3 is TGCGCCAGCAGCTTGGTTCGGCGGGGGGGCGGAGATACGCAGTATTTT.

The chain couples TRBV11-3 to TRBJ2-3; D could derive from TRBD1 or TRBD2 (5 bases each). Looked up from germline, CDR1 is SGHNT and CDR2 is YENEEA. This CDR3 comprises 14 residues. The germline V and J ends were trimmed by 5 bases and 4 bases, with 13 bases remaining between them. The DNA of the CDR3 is TGTGCCAGCAGCCTTCTCGGGGCTTCAGATACGCAGTATTTT. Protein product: CASSLLGASDTQYF.

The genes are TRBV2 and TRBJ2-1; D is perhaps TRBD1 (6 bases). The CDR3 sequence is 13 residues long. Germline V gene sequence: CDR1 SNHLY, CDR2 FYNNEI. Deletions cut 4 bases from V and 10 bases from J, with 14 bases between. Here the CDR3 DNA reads TGTGCCAGCAGTGGACCTAACAGGGTGGAGCAGTTCTTC. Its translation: CASSGPNRVEQFF.

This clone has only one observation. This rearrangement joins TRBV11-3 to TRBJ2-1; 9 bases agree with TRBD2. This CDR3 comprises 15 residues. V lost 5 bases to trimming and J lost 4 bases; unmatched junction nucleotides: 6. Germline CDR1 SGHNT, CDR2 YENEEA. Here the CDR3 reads CASSRISGGYNEQFF. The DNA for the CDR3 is TGTGCCAGCAGCCGCATCAGCGGGGGGTACAATGAGCAGTTCTTC.

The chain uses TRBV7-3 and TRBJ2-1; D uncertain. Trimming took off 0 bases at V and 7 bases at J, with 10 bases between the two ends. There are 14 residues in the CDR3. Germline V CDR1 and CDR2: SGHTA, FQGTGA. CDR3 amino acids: CASSLTWASNEQFF. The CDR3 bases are TGTGCCAGCAGCTTAACGTGGGCCAGTAATGAGCAGTTCTTC.

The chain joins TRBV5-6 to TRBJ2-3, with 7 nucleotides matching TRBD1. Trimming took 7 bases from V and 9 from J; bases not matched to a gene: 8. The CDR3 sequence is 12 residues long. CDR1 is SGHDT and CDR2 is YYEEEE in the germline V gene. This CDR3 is CASYKTGNTQYF. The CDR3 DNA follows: TGTGCCAGCTATAAGACAGGGAACACGCAGTATTTT.

CDR3: CASSYRDRGLYEQYF. CDR3 DNA sequence: TGTGCCAGCAGTTACCGGGACAGGGGGCTCTACGAGCAGTACTTC. The chain combines TRBV6-5 with TRBJ2-7; 12 bases align to TRBD1. This CDR3 has 15 residues. The V segment lost 2 bases and the J segment 3 bases; nucleotides outside the gene matches: 2. Germline V gives CDR1 MNHEY, CDR2 SVGAGI.

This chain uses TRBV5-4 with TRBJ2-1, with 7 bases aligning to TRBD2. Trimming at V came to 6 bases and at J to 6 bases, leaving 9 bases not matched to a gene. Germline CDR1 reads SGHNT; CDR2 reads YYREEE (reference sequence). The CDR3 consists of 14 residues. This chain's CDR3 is CASNMRASGNEQFF. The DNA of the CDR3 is TGTGCCAGCAACATGCGGGCTAGCGGCAATGAGCAGTTCTTC.

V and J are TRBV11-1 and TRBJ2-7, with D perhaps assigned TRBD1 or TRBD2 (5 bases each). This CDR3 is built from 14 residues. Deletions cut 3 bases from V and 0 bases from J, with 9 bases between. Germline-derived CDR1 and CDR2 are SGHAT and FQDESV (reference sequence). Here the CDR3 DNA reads TGTGCCAGCAGCTTCGAGGGGAACTCCTACGAGCAGTACTTC. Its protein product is CASSFEGNSYEQYF.

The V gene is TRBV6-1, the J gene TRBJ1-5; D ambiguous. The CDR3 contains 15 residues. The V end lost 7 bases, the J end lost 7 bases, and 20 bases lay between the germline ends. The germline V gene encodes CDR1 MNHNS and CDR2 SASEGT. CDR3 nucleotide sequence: TGTGCCAGCACTCAGCTTATAGACGGGCGGCAGCCCCAGCATTTT. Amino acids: CASTQLIDGRQPQHF.

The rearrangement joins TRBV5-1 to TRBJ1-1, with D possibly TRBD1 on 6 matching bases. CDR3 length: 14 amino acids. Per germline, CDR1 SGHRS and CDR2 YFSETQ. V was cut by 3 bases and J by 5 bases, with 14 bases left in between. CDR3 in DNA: TGCGCCAGCAGCTATGGGGGCGTTAGAACTGAAGCTTTCTTT. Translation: CASSYGGVRTEAFF.

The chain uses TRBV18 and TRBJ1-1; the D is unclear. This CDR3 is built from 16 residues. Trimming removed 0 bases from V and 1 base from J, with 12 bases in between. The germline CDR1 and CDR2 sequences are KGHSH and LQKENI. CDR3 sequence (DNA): TGTGCCAGCTCACCACCACCCAAATCGCAGAACACTGAAGCTTTCTTT. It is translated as CASSPPPKSQNTEAFF.

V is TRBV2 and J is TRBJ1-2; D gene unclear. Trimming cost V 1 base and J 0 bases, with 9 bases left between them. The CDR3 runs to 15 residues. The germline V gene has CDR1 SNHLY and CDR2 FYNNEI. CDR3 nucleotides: TGTGCCAGCAGTGAAGTACACGAAGCTAACTATGGCTACACCTTC. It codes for CASSEVHEANYGYTF.

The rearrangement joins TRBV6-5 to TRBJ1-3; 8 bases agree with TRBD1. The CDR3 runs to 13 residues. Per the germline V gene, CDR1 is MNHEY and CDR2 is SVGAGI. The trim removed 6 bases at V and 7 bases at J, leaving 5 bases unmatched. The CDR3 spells CASSPGGANTIYF. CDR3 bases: TGTGCCAGCAGCCCAGGGGGCGCGAACACCATATATTTT.

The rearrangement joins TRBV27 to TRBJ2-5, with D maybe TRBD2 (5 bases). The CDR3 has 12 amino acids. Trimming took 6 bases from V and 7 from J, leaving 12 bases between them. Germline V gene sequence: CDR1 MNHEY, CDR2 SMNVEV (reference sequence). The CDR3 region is CASSFPGGTQYF. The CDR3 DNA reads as TGTGCCAGCAGCTTCCCCGGAGGGACCCAGTACTTC.

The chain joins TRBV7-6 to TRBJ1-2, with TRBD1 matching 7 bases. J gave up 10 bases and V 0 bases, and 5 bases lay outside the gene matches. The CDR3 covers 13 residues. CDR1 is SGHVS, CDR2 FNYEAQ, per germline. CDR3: CASSLASTGVYTF. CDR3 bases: TGTGCCAGCAGCTTAGCCTCTACAGGGGTCTACACCTTC.

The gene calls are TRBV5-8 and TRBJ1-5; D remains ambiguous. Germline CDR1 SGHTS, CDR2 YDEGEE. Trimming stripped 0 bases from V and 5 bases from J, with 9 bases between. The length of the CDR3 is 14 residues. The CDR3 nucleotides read TGTGCCAGCAGCTTGGGGGAAGTTGATCAGCCCCAGCATTTT. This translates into CASSLGEVDQPQHF.